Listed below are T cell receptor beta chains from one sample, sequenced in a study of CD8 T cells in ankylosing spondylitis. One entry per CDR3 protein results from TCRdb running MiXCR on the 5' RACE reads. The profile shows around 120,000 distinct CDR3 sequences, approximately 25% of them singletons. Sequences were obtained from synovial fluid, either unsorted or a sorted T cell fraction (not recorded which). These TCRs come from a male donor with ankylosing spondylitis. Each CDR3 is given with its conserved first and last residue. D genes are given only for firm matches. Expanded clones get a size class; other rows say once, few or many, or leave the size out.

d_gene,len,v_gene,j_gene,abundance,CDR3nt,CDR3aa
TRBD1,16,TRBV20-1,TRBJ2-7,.,TGCAGTGCTAGGGAAGAAGGACAGGTGTGGAGGAGCGAGCAGTACTTC,CSAREEGQVWRSEQYF
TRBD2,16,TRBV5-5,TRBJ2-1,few,TGTGCCAGCAGCCCGGGACTAGCGGGAGACTCTAGGGCGCAGTTCTTC,CASSPGLAGDSRAQFF
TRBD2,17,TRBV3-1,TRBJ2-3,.,TGTGCCAGCAGCCAAGAGGTCACTAGCGGGAGACTAGATACGCAGTATTTT,CASSQEVTSGRLDTQYF
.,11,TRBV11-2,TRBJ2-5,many,TGTGCCAGCAGCTTCATAGAGACCCAGTACTTC,CASSFIETQYF
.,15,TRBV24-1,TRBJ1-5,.,TGTGCCACCAGTAGTGCAGGCGAACCCAATCAGCCCCAGCATTTT,CATSSAGEPNQPQHF
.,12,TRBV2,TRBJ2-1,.,TGTGCCAGCGGTCTGATTAACAATGAGCAGTTCTTC,CASGLINNEQFF
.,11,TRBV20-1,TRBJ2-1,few,TGCAGTGCTATAGAGTCCAATGAGCAGTTCTTC,CSAIESNEQFF
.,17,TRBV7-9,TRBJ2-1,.,TGTGCCAGCAGCTTACCAGGACCTAAGGGAGATTACAATGAGCAGTTCTTC,CASSLPGPKGDYNEQFF
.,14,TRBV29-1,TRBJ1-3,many,TGCAGCTCCTCCCCCCGGGGCCCTGGAAACACCATATATTTT,CSSSPRGPGNTIYF
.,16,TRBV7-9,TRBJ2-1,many,TGTGCCAGCAGCTTCGTTATTGGTAGGTCCTACAATGAGCAGTTCTTC,CASSFVIGRSYNEQFF
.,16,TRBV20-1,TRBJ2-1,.,TGCAGTGCTAGAGATGTAAACTCGGCGGGGATGAATGAGCAGTTCTTC,CSARDVNSAGMNEQFF
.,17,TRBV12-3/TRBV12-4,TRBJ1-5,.,TGTGCCAGCAGACCTGATCGGGGCAGCTATAGCAATCAGCCCCAGCATTTT,CASRPDRGSYSNQPQHF
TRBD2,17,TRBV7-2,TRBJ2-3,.,TGTGCCAGCAGCCTGAGTAGCTTACTTGCGGGAGCAGATACGCAGTATTTT,CASSLSSLLAGADTQYF
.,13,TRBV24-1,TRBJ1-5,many,TGTGCCACCAGTGTTGATGGCAATCAGCCCCAGCATTTT,CATSVDGNQPQHF
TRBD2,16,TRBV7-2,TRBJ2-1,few,TGTGCCAGCAGCTTTGGCAGTACTAGCGGGACAAATGAGCAGTTCTTC,CASSFGSTSGTNEQFF
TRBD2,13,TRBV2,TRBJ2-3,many,TGTGCCAGCAATAGCGGGAGGCGGGATACGCAGTATTTT,CASNSGRRDTQYF
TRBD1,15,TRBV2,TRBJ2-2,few,TGTGCCAGCAGTAATGGGACAGGAATCACCGGGGAGCTGTTTTTT,CASSNGTGITGELFF
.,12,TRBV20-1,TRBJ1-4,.,TGCAGTGCGAACGGGGATAATGAAAAACTGTTTTTT,CSANGDNEKLFF
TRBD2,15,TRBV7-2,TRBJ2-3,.,TGTGCCAGCAGCTTATTGGGACTAGCGACAGATACGCAGTATTTT,CASSLLGLATDTQYF
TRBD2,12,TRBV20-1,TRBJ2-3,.,TGCAGTGCGGGGGGGGGCACAGATACGCAGTATTTT,CSAGGGTDTQYF
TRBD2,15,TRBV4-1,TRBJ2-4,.,TGCGCCAGCAGCCAAGACCCGGGAGGTGGAAACATTCAGTACTTC,CASSQDPGGGNIQYF
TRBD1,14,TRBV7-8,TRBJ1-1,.,TGTGCCAGCAGAGAATGGACAGGGAACACTGAAGCTTTCTTT,CASREWTGNTEAFF
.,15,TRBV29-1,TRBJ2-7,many,TGCAGCGTTGAAGATCCCACTGGGAGCTCCTACGAGCAGTACTTC,CSVEDPTGSSYEQYF
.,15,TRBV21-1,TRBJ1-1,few,TGTGCCAGCAGCAAAGGGGAAATTAAGGACAGTGAAGCTTTCTTT,CASSKGEIKDSEAFF
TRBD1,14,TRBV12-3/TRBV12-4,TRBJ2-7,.,TGTGCCAGCAGCATGGGACAGGGCCTCTACGAGCAGTACTTC,CASSMGQGLYEQYF
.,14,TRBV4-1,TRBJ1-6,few,TGCGCCAGCAGGTTAATTCGCGCTAATTCACCCCTCCACTTT,CASRLIRANSPLHF
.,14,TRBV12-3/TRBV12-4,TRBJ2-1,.,TGTGCCACCTCTGGGGCGCTGGAGAGCAATGAGCAGTTCTTC,CATSGALESNEQFF
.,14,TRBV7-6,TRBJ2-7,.,TGTGCCAGCAGCGCTACTAGTAACGACTACGAGCAGTACTTC,CASSATSNDYEQYF